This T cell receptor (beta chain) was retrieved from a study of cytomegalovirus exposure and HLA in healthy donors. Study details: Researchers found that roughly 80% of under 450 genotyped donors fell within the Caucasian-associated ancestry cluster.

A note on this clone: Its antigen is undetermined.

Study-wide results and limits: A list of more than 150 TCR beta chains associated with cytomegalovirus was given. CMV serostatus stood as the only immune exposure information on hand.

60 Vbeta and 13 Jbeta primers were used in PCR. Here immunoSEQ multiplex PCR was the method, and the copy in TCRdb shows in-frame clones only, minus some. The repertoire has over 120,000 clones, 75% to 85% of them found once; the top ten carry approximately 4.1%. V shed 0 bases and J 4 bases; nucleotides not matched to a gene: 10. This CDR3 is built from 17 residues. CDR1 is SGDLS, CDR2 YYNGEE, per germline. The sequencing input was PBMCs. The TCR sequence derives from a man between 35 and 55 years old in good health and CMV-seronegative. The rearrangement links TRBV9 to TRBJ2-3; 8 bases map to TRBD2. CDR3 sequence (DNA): TGTGCCAGCAGCGTAGCTATGGGGACTAGTCTGCCAGATACGCAGTATTTT. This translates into CASSVAMGTSLPDTQYF.